The rows below give T cell receptor beta chains drawn from one sample of a study of blood T cell repertoires in COVID-19. Using immunoSEQ multiplex PCR, the repertoire was profiled, and TCRdb retains in-frame clones only, with some absent. The sample includes roughly 190,000 clones, over 75% of them seen just once. Sequencing was performed on peripheral blood. Source of these receptors: a man in his forties or fifties with acute or convalescent COVID-19. The CDR3 runs from the conserved cysteine through the conserved F or W. The D gene is left open where the match is weak. For some rows the clone size is stated as once, few or many, or as a class when expanded; others skip it.

clone_size: NA
cdr3_length: 17
d_call: TRBD2
j_call: TRBJ2-1
v_call: TRBV5-1
cdr3_aa: CASSSRTSGRENNEQFF
cdr3_nt: TGCGCCAGCAGCTCCCGGACTAGCGGGAGAGAGAACAATGAGCAGTTCTTC

clone_size: NA
cdr3_length: 15
d_call: TRBD1
j_call: TRBJ1-6
v_call: TRBV30
cdr3_aa: CAWNSGTGPNSPLHF
cdr3_nt: TGTGCCTGGAACTCCGGGACAGGGCCTAATTCACCCCTCCACTTT

clone_size: NA
cdr3_length: 15
d_call: TRBD1
j_call: TRBJ1-5
v_call: TRBV27
cdr3_aa: CASSFGTDSNQPQHF
cdr3_nt: TGTGCCAGCAGTTTCGGGACAGATAGCAATCAGCCCCAGCATTTT

clone_size: once
cdr3_length: 13
d_call: NA
j_call: TRBJ1-6
v_call: TRBV14
cdr3_aa: CASSQDYGSPLHF
cdr3_nt: TGTGCCAGCAGCCAAGATTACGGTTCACCCCTCCACTTT

clone_size: NA
cdr3_length: 15
d_call: NA
j_call: TRBJ2-4
v_call: TRBV7-9
cdr3_aa: CASSGEGEAKNIQYF
cdr3_nt: TGTGCCAGCAGCGGAGAGGGTGAGGCCAAAAACATTCAGTACTTC

clone_size: NA
cdr3_length: 12
d_call: TRBD2
j_call: TRBJ2-1
v_call: TRBV3-1/TRBV3-2
cdr3_aa: CASSQALAAQFF
cdr3_nt: TGTGCCAGCAGCCAAGCCCTAGCGGCGCAGTTCTTC

clone_size: NA
cdr3_length: 14
d_call: TRBD1
j_call: TRBJ2-3
v_call: TRBV7-9
cdr3_aa: CASSLTGGADTQYF
cdr3_nt: TGTGCCAGCAGCTTAACAGGGGGCGCAGATACGCAGTATTTT

clone_size: NA
cdr3_length: 16
d_call: TRBD2
j_call: TRBJ2-5
v_call: TRBV5-1
cdr3_aa: CASSSRTSGIGETQYF
cdr3_nt: TGCGCCAGCAGCTCCCGGACTAGCGGGATAGGAGAGACCCAGTACTTC

clone_size: NA
cdr3_length: 14
d_call: NA
j_call: TRBJ2-2
v_call: TRBV5-6
cdr3_aa: CASSGGDNTGELFF
cdr3_nt: TGTGCCAGCAGCGGCGGGGATAACACCGGGGAGCTGTTTTTT

clone_size: once
cdr3_length: 14
d_call: TRBD1
j_call: TRBJ1-1
v_call: TRBV27
cdr3_aa: CASCGQGGVTEAFF
cdr3_nt: TGTGCCAGCTGCGGACAGGGAGGGGTCACTGAAGCTTTCTTT

clone_size: once
cdr3_length: 16
d_call: NA
j_call: TRBJ2-3
v_call: TRBV5-1
cdr3_aa: CASSPYEGRERDTQYF
cdr3_nt: TGCGCCAGCAGCCCCTACGAAGGACGGGAGAGAGATACGCAGTATTTT

clone_size: NA
cdr3_length: 13
d_call: NA
j_call: TRBJ1-2
v_call: TRBV5-1
cdr3_aa: CASSPTGFAGYTF
cdr3_nt: TGCGCCAGCAGCCCAACAGGGTTTGCTGGCTACACCTTC

clone_size: NA
cdr3_length: 17
d_call: NA
j_call: TRBJ2-2
v_call: TRBV4-1
cdr3_aa: CASSQVQVRGGTGELFF
cdr3_nt: TGCGCCAGCAGCCAGGTACAAGTGAGGGGAGGCACCGGGGAGCTGTTTTTT

clone_size: NA
cdr3_length: 16
d_call: TRBD1
j_call: TRBJ1-1
v_call: TRBV28
cdr3_aa: CASSLLEQGWPSEAFF
cdr3_nt: TGTGCCAGCAGTTTACTGGAACAGGGGTGGCCCTCTGAAGCTTTCTTT

clone_size: NA
cdr3_length: 16
d_call: TRBD1
j_call: TRBJ2-2
v_call: TRBV9
cdr3_aa: CARCAKDRTYTGELFF
cdr3_nt: TGTGCCCGATGCGCGAAGGACAGGACATACACCGGGGAGCTGTTTTTT

clone_size: NA
cdr3_length: 15
d_call: NA
j_call: TRBJ1-1
v_call: TRBV27
cdr3_aa: CASSSLTGVNTEAFF
cdr3_nt: TGTGCCAGCAGTTCCCTGACAGGCGTGAACACTGAAGCTTTCTTT

clone_size: NA
cdr3_length: 15
d_call: TRBD1
j_call: TRBJ2-2
v_call: TRBV27
cdr3_aa: CASSFTGGNTGELFF
cdr3_nt: TGTGCCAGCAGTTTTACAGGGGGGAACACCGGGGAGCTGTTTTTT

clone_size: NA
cdr3_length: 17
d_call: NA
j_call: TRBJ1-6
v_call: TRBV27
cdr3_aa: CASSGTSSRSYNSPLHF
cdr3_nt: TGTGCCAGCAGTGGGACATCCTCCCGCTCCTATAATTCACCCCTCCACTTT

clone_size: NA
cdr3_length: 11
d_call: NA
j_call: TRBJ1-2
v_call: TRBV12-3/TRBV12-4
cdr3_aa: CASSRQLGYTF
cdr3_nt: TGTGCCAGCAGTCGACAGTTAGGCTACACCTTC

clone_size: NA
cdr3_length: 14
d_call: TRBD2
j_call: TRBJ2-3
v_call: TRBV27
cdr3_aa: CASSLSGGSDTQYF
cdr3_nt: TGTGCCAGCAGCCTTAGCGGGGGGTCTGATACGCAGTATTTT

clone_size: NA
cdr3_length: 14
d_call: NA
j_call: TRBJ1-5
v_call: TRBV6-5
cdr3_aa: CASSYTPGRADQHF
cdr3_nt: TGTGCCAGCAGTTACACCCCGGGGAGGGCGGACCAGCATTTT

clone_size: medium-sized
cdr3_length: 13
d_call: NA
j_call: TRBJ1-1
v_call: TRBV19
cdr3_aa: CASRRTDTTEAFF
cdr3_nt: TGTGCCAGCAGGCGGACAGACACTACTGAAGCTTTCTTT

clone_size: NA
cdr3_length: 14
d_call: NA
j_call: TRBJ2-2
v_call: TRBV7-2
cdr3_aa: CASSPSPGNGELFF
cdr3_nt: TGTGCCAGCAGCCCTTCTCCGGGGAACGGGGAGCTGTTTTTT

clone_size: NA
cdr3_length: 14
d_call: NA
j_call: TRBJ2-1
v_call: TRBV5-5
cdr3_aa: CASSFTPGDNEQFF
cdr3_nt: TGTGCCAGCAGCTTTACACCCGGGGACAATGAGCAGTTCTTC

clone_size: once
cdr3_length: 16
d_call: TRBD1
j_call: TRBJ1-4
v_call: TRBV3-1/TRBV3-2
cdr3_aa: CASSLPPATGYEKLFF
cdr3_nt: TGTGCCAGCAGCCTTCCACCGGCGACAGGGTATGAAAAACTGTTTTTT

clone_size: NA
cdr3_length: 15
d_call: TRBD2
j_call: TRBJ2-1
v_call: TRBV6-5
cdr3_aa: CASSYSGLAGDEQFF
cdr3_nt: TGTGCCAGCAGTTACTCTGGGCTAGCGGGAGATGAGCAGTTCTTC

clone_size: NA
cdr3_length: 14
d_call: TRBD1
j_call: TRBJ1-2
v_call: TRBV5-1
cdr3_aa: CASSWGTEKYGYTF
cdr3_nt: TGCGCCAGCAGCTGGGGGACAGAAAAGTATGGCTACACCTTC

clone_size: NA
cdr3_length: 15
d_call: TRBD1
j_call: TRBJ2-7
v_call: TRBV18
cdr3_aa: CASSVGQGASYEQYF
cdr3_nt: TGTGCCAGCTCGGTCGGACAGGGGGCCTCCTACGAGCAGTACTTC

clone_size: NA
cdr3_length: 16
d_call: NA
j_call: TRBJ1-3
v_call: TRBV11-2
cdr3_aa: CASSPQAAGSGNTIYF
cdr3_nt: TGTGCCAGCAGCCCGCAGGCGGCGGGCTCTGGAAACACCATATATTTT

clone_size: NA
cdr3_length: 16
d_call: TRBD2
j_call: TRBJ2-5
v_call: TRBV30
cdr3_aa: CAWSGLAGGAQETQYF
cdr3_nt: TGTGCCTGGAGTGGACTAGCGGGAGGGGCCCAAGAGACCCAGTACTTC

clone_size: NA
cdr3_length: 14
d_call: TRBD1
j_call: TRBJ1-2
v_call: TRBV19
cdr3_aa: CASSRQGSAYGYTF
cdr3_nt: TGTGCCAGTAGTCGACAGGGGAGCGCCTATGGCTACACCTTC

clone_size: NA
cdr3_length: 17
d_call: NA
j_call: TRBJ1-4
v_call: TRBV6-2/TRBV6-3
cdr3_aa: CASSRPTGPATNEKLFF
cdr3_nt: TGTGCCAGCAGTCGCCCCACAGGCCCCGCAACTAATGAAAAACTGTTTTTT

clone_size: NA
cdr3_length: 15
d_call: TRBD1
j_call: TRBJ1-1
v_call: TRBV5-4
cdr3_aa: CASSPHGTVNTEAFF
cdr3_nt: TGTGCCAGCAGCCCCCACGGGACAGTCAACACTGAAGCTTTCTTT

clone_size: NA
cdr3_length: 14
d_call: NA
j_call: TRBJ1-5
v_call: TRBV6-2/TRBV6-3
cdr3_aa: CASSSQGGGQPQHF
cdr3_nt: TGTGCCAGCAGTTCTCAGGGAGGTGGGCAGCCCCAGCATTTT

clone_size: NA
cdr3_length: 16
d_call: TRBD1
j_call: TRBJ1-4
v_call: TRBV5-1
cdr3_aa: CASSLRQGPTNEKLFF
cdr3_nt: TGCGCCAGCAGCTTGAGACAGGGCCCAACTAATGAAAAACTGTTTTTT

clone_size: NA
cdr3_length: 13
d_call: TRBD2
j_call: TRBJ2-5
v_call: TRBV11-3
cdr3_aa: CASSSGLAGTQYF
cdr3_nt: TGTGCCAGCAGCTCGGGACTAGCCGGGACCCAGTACTTC

clone_size: NA
cdr3_length: 17
d_call: TRBD2
j_call: TRBJ2-3
v_call: TRBV18
cdr3_aa: CASSPLGLAGIADTQYF
cdr3_nt: TGTGCCAGCTCACCTCTCGGACTAGCGGGAATCGCAGATACGCAGTATTTT

clone_size: NA
cdr3_length: 16
d_call: NA
j_call: TRBJ2-3
v_call: TRBV21-1
cdr3_aa: CASRQSKLATADTQYF
cdr3_nt: TGTGCCAGCAGACAATCGAAACTAGCTACAGCAGATACGCAGTATTTT

clone_size: NA
cdr3_length: 15
d_call: NA
j_call: TRBJ1-3
v_call: TRBV6-5
cdr3_aa: CASSTTPSSGNTIYF
cdr3_nt: TGTGCCAGCAGTACGACGCCTAGCTCTGGAAACACCATATATTTT

clone_size: once
cdr3_length: 13
d_call: NA
j_call: TRBJ1-2
v_call: TRBV19
cdr3_aa: CASRNQGDYGYTF
cdr3_nt: TGTGCCAGTAGGAACCAGGGTGACTATGGCTACACCTTC

clone_size: NA
cdr3_length: 15
d_call: TRBD2
j_call: TRBJ2-1
v_call: TRBV28
cdr3_aa: CASSLRAGGVNEQFF
cdr3_nt: TGTGCCAGCAGTTTAAGGGCGGGAGGAGTTAATGAGCAGTTCTTC

clone_size: NA
cdr3_length: 17
d_call: NA
j_call: TRBJ2-7
v_call: TRBV12-2
cdr3_aa: CASRLGPIPRQTYEQYF
cdr3_nt: TGTGCAAGTCGCTTGGGGCCCATCCCGAGACAGACCTACGAGCAGTACTTC

clone_size: NA
cdr3_length: 15
d_call: TRBD2
j_call: TRBJ2-1
v_call: TRBV19
cdr3_aa: CASNSGGSSYNEQFF
cdr3_nt: TGTGCCAGTAACAGCGGGGGAAGTTCCTACAATGAGCAGTTCTTC

clone_size: NA
cdr3_length: 19
d_call: TRBD2
j_call: TRBJ2-2
v_call: TRBV18
cdr3_aa: CASSPNGIAGVTDTGELFF
cdr3_nt: TGTGCCAGCTCACCAAATGGAATAGCGGGAGTGACGGACACCGGGGAGCTGTTTTTT

clone_size: few
cdr3_length: 13
d_call: TRBD2
j_call: TRBJ2-2
v_call: TRBV19
cdr3_aa: CASTTGGTGELFF
cdr3_nt: TGTGCCAGTACAACGGGAGGCACCGGGGAGCTGTTTTTT

clone_size: few
cdr3_length: 17
d_call: TRBD1
j_call: TRBJ1-6
v_call: TRBV28
cdr3_aa: CASSIPIYRGLNSPLHF
cdr3_nt: TGTGCCAGCAGCATACCAATCTACAGGGGGCTTAATTCACCCCTCCACTTT

clone_size: NA
cdr3_length: 14
d_call: TRBD1
j_call: TRBJ1-1
v_call: TRBV7-2
cdr3_aa: CASSRRGRGTEAFF
cdr3_nt: TGTGCCAGCAGCCGCAGGGGGAGAGGCACTGAAGCTTTCTTT

clone_size: NA
cdr3_length: 15
d_call: TRBD2
j_call: TRBJ2-1
v_call: TRBV19
cdr3_aa: CASSPLTSGSGEQFF
cdr3_nt: TGTGCCAGTAGTCCCTTGACTAGCGGGAGTGGTGAGCAGTTCTTC

clone_size: NA
cdr3_length: 14
d_call: TRBD1
j_call: TRBJ1-1
v_call: TRBV6-2/TRBV6-3
cdr3_aa: CASSYLGQGYEAFF
cdr3_nt: TGTGCCAGCAGTTACCTGGGACAGGGCTATGAAGCTTTCTTT

clone_size: NA
cdr3_length: 14
d_call: TRBD1
j_call: TRBJ1-4
v_call: TRBV7-9
cdr3_aa: CASSVTGSQEKLFF
cdr3_nt: TGTGCCAGCAGCGTGACAGGGTCTCAAGAAAAACTGTTTTTT

clone_size: NA
cdr3_length: 15
d_call: TRBD1
j_call: TRBJ1-6
v_call: TRBV6-5
cdr3_aa: CASSYTGTANSPLHF
cdr3_nt: TGTGCCAGCAGTTACACAGGGACAGCGAATTCACCCCTCCACTTT

clone_size: once
cdr3_length: 13
d_call: NA
j_call: TRBJ2-7
v_call: TRBV5-4
cdr3_aa: CASSFNREAEQYF
cdr3_nt: TGTGCCAGCAGCTTTAATAGGGAGGCTGAGCAGTACTTC

clone_size: NA
cdr3_length: 15
d_call: TRBD1
j_call: TRBJ2-3
v_call: TRBV6-2/TRBV6-3
cdr3_aa: CASSYGTGDTDTQYF
cdr3_nt: TGTGCCAGCAGTTACGGGACAGGGGACACAGATACGCAGTATTTT

clone_size: NA
cdr3_length: 17
d_call: NA
j_call: TRBJ2-3
v_call: TRBV27
cdr3_aa: CASSKEGGRWGTDTQYF
cdr3_nt: TGTGCCAGCAGCAAAGAGGGGGGGAGATGGGGCACAGATACGCAGTATTTT

clone_size: NA
cdr3_length: 15
d_call: TRBD1
j_call: TRBJ2-2
v_call: TRBV19
cdr3_aa: CASSIDRVVSGELFF
cdr3_nt: TGTGCCAGTAGTATTGACAGGGTCGTTTCCGGGGAGCTGTTTTTT

clone_size: NA
cdr3_length: 14
d_call: NA
j_call: TRBJ1-4
v_call: TRBV5-1
cdr3_aa: CASSLTGFNEKLFF
cdr3_nt: TGCGCCAGCAGCTTGACAGGGTTTAATGAAAAACTGTTTTTT

clone_size: NA
cdr3_length: 13
d_call: NA
j_call: TRBJ2-1
v_call: TRBV12-3/TRBV12-4
cdr3_aa: CASSSLDRNEQFF
cdr3_nt: TGTGCCAGCAGTTCTCTCGATAGAAATGAGCAGTTCTTC

clone_size: NA
cdr3_length: 17
d_call: TRBD1
j_call: TRBJ1-6
v_call: TRBV5-4
cdr3_aa: CASRFSGTGIYNSPLHF
cdr3_nt: TGTGCCAGCAGATTTTCCGGGACAGGGATCTATAATTCACCCCTCCACTTT

clone_size: few
cdr3_length: 14
d_call: NA
j_call: TRBJ1-2
v_call: TRBV30
cdr3_aa: CAWRAGRLRYGYTF
cdr3_nt: TGTGCCTGGAGGGCAGGGAGGCTTAGATATGGCTACACCTTC

clone_size: NA
cdr3_length: 13
d_call: NA
j_call: TRBJ2-2
v_call: TRBV7-9
cdr3_aa: CASSITNTGELFF
cdr3_nt: TGTGCCAGCAGCATTACTAACACCGGGGAGCTGTTTTTT